This T cell receptor (beta chain) appears in the sequencing data of a study of breast tumors, draining lymph nodes, adjacent tissues. Samples came from axillary lymph nodes draining the breast cancer. TCRdb reprocessed the multiplex PCR reads with MiXCR, giving one entry per CDR3 protein. This table holds 150,000 to 200,000 distinct CDR3 sequences, roughly 30% found once. Germline V gives CDR1 SGHTA, CDR2 FQGNSA. Both ends counted, the CDR3 spans 17 residues. This clonotype was counted at least ten times. Its antigen is as yet unknown. The limits of the CDR3 on the DNA are not certain, so only TCRdb's listed CDR3 is given. Overall study findings and caveats: That most tumor T cells come from lymph nodes remained unproven. Compared with basal-like, luminal-like tumors shared significantly more repertoire with nontumor tissue. Tumor repertoires ranked between lymph nodes and nontumor tissue in diversity, with V and J gene preferences. Most tumor T cells seemingly derive from lymph node, then expand in tumor.

This TCR came from a female donor with breast cancer. Some clones in this sample may be carry-over from other donors' samples. V and J are TRBV7-2 and TRBJ2-7; the table gives TRBD1 as D, unverified against the DNA. Source material: axillary lymph node tissue. The CDR3 protein is CASSPGSVGQGTNLEYF.